The clone carrying this TCR beta chain was observed a handful of times. Its cognate antigen is unknown. This sample's time point: recipient sample about 28 days before transplant, after cytoreduction. Recipients were bled about 28 days pretransplant and at posttransplant days 30, 100, 180. Profiling relied on immunoSEQ multiplex PCR, and the TCRdb table lists in-frame clones only, not all of them. The sample consists of tens of thousands of clones, 70% to 75% of them appearing once. The sample originates from a study of T cell clonotyping in hematopoietic cell transplantation. CDR1 MGHRA and CDR2 YSYEKL come from the germline V gene. This CDR3 spans 15 amino acids. V lost 3 bases, J lost 8 bases, and 17 bases lay in between. Whole-study findings and limits: After transplant, recipient diversity fell while pathologically expanded clonotypes grew through day 180.

The sequences come from peripheral blood mononuclear cells, collected before stem cell transplant. This TCR derives from a man aged 45-60 years with myelodysplastic syndrome. Some clones in this sample may be carry-over from other donors' samples. The rearrangement uses TRBV4-1 and TRBJ2-1, with D possibly TRBD2 on 6 matching bases. The CDR3 DNA reads as TGCGCCAGCAGCCAGACTAGTAATGAGATCGATGAGCAGTTCTTC. Translation: CASSQTSNEIDEQFF.